Detailed here is one T cell receptor (beta chain). The antigen is not known. The V end was cut by 4 bases, the J end by 7 bases, with 14 bases between. The germline gives CDR1 SGHRS, CDR2 YFSETQ. There are 13 residues in the CDR3. The data derive from a study of T-cell memory formation after mild COVID-19. TCRdb reprocessed the 5' RACE reads with MiXCR, giving one entry per CDR3 protein. This sample yields about 140,000 distinct CDR3 sequences, of which roughly 19% are seen a single time; approximately 2.3% belongs to the top ten. Broader study findings: Whether second-wave clones peaking at day 37 were SARS-CoV-2 specific went unconfirmed. Among clones contracting day 15 to 85, CD4/CD8 was balanced, whereas later expanders leaned CD4+.

V is TRBV5-1 and J is TRBJ2-5; D is perhaps TRBD1 or TRBD2 (5 bases each). The sample taken for sequencing was PBMCs or a T cell subset sorted from them (not recorded which). The receptor was isolated from an adult woman who had mild COVID-19 (a few samples of this study predate the infection). Cell type and time point are not known. The CDR3 coding sequence is TGCGCCAGCAGCACGGGGCTTGATGGGACCCAGTACTTC. Amino acid sequence: CASSTGLDGTQYF.